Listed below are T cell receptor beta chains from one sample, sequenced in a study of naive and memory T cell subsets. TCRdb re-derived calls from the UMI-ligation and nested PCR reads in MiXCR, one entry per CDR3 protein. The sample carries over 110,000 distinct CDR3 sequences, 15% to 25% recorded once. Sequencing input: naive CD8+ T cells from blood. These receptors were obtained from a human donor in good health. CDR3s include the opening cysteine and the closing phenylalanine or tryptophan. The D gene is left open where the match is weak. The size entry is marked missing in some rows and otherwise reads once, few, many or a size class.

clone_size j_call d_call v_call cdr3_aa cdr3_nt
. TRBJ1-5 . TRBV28 CASAFDTAIGPQHF TGTGCCAGCGCATTCGATACAGCCATTGGGCCCCAGCATTTT
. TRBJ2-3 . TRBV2 CASSDGPGPLDTQYF TGTGCCAGCAGTGACGGCCCGGGACCCCTAGATACGCAGTATTTT
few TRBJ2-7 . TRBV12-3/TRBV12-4 CASSFGVADEQYF TGTGCCAGCAGTTTTGGGGTGGCGGACGAGCAGTACTTC
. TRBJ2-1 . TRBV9 CASSVSDFYNEQFF TGTGCCAGCAGCGTGAGTGACTTCTACAATGAGCAGTTCTTC
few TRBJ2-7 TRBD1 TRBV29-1 CSVEETGTGADYEQYF TGCAGCGTTGAAGAAACCGGGACAGGGGCCGACTACGAGCAGTACTTC
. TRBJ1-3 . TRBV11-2 CASSPAYNSGNTIYF TGTGCCAGCAGCCCGGCCTATAACTCTGGAAACACCATATATTTT
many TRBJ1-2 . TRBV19 CASSPRTEDYGYTF TGTGCCAGTAGTCCCAGGACAGAGGACTATGGCTACACCTTC
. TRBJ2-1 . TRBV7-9 CASSTRLEAPSDEQFF TGTGCCAGCAGCACCCGACTAGAGGCCCCTTCGGATGAGCAGTTCTTC
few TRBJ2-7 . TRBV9 CASSQAFGSYEQYF TGTGCCAGCAGCCAGGCCTTCGGGTCCTACGAGCAGTACTTC
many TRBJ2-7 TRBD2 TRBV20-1 CSARDRTSGSWYEQYF TGCAGTGCTAGAGATAGGACTAGCGGGAGTTGGTACGAGCAGTACTTC
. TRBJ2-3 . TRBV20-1 CSAAAVWGDTQYF TGCAGTGCCGCCGCGGTCTGGGGAGATACGCAGTATTTT
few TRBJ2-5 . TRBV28 CASRVGRRQETQYF TGTGCCAGCAGAGTCGGACGGAGGCAAGAGACCCAGTACTTC
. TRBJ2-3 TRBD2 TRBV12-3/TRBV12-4 CASSLGLAGLYTDTQYF TGTGCCAGCAGTTTAGGGCTAGCGGGATTGTACACAGATACGCAGTATTTT
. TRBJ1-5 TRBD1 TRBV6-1 CASSVFSTDYRRQGRDQPQHF TGTGCCAGCAGTGTTTTTTCAACCGACTACCGGAGACAGGGGAGAGATCAGCCCCAGCATTTT